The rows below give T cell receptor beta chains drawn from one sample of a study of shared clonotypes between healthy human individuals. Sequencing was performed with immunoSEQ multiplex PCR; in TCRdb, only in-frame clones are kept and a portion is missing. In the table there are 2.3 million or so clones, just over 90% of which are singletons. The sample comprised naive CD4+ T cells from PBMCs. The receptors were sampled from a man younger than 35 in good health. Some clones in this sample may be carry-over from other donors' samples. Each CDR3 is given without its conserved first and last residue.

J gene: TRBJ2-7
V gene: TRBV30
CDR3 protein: AWRGPGQGGTYEQY

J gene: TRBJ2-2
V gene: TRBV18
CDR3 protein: ASSPPGTAGELF

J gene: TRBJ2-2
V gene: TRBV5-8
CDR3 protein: ASSLDRRTGELF

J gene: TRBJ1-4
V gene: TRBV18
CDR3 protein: ASSLSGASQKLF

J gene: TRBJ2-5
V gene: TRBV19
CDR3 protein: ASMSRQETQY

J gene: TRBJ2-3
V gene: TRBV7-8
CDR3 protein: ASSRGTGGTDTQY

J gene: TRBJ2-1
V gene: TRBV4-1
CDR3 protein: ASSQDNRRASGYNEQF

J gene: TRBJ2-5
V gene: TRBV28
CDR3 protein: ASSGGETQY

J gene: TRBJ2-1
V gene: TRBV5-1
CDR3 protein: ASSWTTLTGASSYNEQF

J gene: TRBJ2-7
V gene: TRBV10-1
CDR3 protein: ASNRGVFYPYEQY

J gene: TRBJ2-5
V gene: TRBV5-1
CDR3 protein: ASSRNPPETQY

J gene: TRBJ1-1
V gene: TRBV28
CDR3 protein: ASSLPQGARTEAF

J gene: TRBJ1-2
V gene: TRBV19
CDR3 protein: ASSQDRDRVAVT

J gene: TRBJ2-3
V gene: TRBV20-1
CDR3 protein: SISGADTQY

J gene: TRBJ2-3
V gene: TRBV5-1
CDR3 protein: ASSLVGLSDTQY

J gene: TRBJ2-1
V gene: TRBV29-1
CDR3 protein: SVEEPSGAYNEQF

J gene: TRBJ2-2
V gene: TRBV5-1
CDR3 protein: ASSLDSGRAGGELF

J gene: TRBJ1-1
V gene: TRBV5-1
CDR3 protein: ASSQGQMNTEAF

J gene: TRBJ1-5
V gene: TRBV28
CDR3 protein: ASSLGQGNQPQH

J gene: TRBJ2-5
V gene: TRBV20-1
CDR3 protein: SARDPWY

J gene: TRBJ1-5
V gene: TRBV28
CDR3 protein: ASSPPDSLNQPQH

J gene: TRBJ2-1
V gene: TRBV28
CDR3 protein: ASSFETVYNEQF

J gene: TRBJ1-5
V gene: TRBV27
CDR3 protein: ASSFRVSNQPQH

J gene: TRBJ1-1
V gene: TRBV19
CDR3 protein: ASSAGGGPPEAF

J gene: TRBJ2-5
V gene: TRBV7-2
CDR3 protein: ASSFDSMVLETQY

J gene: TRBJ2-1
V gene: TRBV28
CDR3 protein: AGSLGNYNEQF

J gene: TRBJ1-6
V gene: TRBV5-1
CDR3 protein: ASSATGGYNSPLH

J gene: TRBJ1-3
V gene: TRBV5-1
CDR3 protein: ASSLAILGSGNTIY

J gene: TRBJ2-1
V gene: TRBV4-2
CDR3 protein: ASSQVGTSAPKQF

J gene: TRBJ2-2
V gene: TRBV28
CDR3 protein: ASSSHGGIGELF

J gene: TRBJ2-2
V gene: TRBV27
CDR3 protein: ASSLFLGTGEKTGELF

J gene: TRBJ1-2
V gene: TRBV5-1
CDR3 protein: ASSLGRGPGANYGYT

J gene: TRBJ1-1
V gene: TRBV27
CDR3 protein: ASSGDRSRNTEAF

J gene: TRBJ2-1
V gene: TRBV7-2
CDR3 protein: ASSYRPRLGQGNEQF

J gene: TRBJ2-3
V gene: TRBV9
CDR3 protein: ASSGKGIAGMPSTDTQY

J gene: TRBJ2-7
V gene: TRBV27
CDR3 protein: ASSLSGGYEQY

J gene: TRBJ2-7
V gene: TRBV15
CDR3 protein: ATSRDKVSSGRRVDEQY

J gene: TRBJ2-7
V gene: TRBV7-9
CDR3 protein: ASSETGQGYEQY

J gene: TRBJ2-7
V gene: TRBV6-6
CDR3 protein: ASTQTGTGKINEQY

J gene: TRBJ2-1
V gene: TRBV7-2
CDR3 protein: ASSLSSGREQF

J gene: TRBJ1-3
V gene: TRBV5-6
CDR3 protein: ASSLFATTSGNTIY

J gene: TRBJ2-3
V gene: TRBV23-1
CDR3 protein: ASSPPSESTDTQY

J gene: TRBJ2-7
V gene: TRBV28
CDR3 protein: ASTHSYEQY

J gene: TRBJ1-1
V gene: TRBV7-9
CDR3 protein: ASSLEANTEAF

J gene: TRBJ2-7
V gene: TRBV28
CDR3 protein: ASSLARLRVGEQY

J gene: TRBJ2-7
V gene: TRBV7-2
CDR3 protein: ASSLVGDWSKEQY

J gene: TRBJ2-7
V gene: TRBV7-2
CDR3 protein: ASSLFGSYEQY

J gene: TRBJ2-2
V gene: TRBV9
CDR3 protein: ASSMGSLSGTGELF

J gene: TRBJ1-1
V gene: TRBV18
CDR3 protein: ASSLTRQGGMNTEAF

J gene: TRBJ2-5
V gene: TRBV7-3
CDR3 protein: ASSLNPQETQY

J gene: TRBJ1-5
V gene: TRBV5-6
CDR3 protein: ASSLGREPSNQPQH

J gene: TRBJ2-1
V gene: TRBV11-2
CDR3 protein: ASSSGRSRTGEQF

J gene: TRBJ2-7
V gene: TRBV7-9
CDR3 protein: ASSFDRSSYEQY

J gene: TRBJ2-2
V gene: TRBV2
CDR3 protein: ASARINTGELF

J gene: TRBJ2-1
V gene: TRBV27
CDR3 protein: ASSYDPRQNEQF